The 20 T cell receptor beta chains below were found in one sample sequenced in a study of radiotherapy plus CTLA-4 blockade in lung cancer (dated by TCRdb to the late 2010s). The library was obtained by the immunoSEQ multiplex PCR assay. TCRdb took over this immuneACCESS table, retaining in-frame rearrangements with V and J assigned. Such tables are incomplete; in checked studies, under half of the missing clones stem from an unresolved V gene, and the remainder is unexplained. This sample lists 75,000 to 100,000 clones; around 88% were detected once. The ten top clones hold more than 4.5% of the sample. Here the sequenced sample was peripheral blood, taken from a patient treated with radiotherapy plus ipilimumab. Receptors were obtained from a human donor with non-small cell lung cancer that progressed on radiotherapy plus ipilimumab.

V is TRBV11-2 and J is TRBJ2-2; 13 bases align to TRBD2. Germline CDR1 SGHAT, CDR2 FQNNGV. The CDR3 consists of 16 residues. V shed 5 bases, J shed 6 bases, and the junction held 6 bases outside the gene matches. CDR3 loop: CASSPGLAGVAGELFF. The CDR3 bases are TGTGCCAGCAGCCCCGGACTAGCGGGAGTGGCCGGGGAGCTGTTTTTT.

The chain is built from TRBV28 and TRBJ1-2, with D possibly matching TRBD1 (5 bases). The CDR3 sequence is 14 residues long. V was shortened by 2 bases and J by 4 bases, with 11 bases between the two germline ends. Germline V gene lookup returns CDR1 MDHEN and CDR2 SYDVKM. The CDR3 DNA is TGTGCCAGCAGTTTAGAGAGGGGCTCCTATGGCTACACCTTC. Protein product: CASSLERGSYGYTF.

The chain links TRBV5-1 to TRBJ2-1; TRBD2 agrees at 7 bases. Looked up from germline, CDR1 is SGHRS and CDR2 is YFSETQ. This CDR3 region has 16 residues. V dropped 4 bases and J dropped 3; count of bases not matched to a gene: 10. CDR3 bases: TGCGCCAGCAGCAAGGACGGGAGGAGGGACTACAATGAGCAGTTCTTC. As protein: CASSKDGRRDYNEQFF.

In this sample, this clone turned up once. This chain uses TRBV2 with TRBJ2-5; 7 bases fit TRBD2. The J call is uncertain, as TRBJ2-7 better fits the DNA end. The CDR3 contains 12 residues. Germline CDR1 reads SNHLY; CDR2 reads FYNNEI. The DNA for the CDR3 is TGTGCCAGCAGTGTAGGGAGGGGCGAGCAGTACTTC. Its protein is CASSVGRGEQYF.

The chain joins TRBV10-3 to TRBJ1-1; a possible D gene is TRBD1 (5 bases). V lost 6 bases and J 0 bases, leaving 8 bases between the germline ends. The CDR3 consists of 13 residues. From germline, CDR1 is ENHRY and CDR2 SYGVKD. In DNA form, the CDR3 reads TGTGCCATCAGCCAGGGTCTGAACACTGAAGCTTTCTTT. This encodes CAISQGLNTEAFF.

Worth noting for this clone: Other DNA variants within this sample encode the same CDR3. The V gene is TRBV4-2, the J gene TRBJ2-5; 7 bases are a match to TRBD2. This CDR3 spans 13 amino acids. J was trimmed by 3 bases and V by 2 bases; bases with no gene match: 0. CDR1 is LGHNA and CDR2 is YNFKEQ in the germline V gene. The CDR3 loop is CASSQLAEETQYF. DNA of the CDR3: TGTGCCAGCAGCCAACTAGCGGAAGAGACCCAGTACTTC.

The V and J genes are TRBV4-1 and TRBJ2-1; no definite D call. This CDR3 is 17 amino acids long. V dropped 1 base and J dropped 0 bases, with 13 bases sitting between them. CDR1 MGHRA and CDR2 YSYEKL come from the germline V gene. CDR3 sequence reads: CASSQALDWSSYNEQFF. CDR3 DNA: TGCGCCAGCAGCCAAGCCCTCGACTGGAGCTCCTACAATGAGCAGTTCTTC.

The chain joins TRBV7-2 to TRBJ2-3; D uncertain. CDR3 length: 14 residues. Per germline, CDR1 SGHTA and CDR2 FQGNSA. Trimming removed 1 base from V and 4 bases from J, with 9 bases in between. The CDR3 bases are TGTGCCAGCAGCTTAGTTGGCGGTCCAGATACGCAGTATTTT. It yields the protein CASSLVGGPDTQYF.

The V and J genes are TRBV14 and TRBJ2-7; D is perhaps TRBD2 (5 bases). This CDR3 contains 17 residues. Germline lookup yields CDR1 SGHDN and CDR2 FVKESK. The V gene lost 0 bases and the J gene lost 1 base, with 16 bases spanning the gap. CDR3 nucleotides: TGTGCCAGCAGCCAAGAATCCCTTAGCTGGAGGTCCTACGAGCAGTACTTC. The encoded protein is CASSQESLSWRSYEQYF.

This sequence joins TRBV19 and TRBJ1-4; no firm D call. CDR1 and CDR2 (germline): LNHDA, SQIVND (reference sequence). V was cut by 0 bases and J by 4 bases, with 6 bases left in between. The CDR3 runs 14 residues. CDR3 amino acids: CASSIEDRNEKLFF. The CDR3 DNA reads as TGTGCCAGTAGTATAGAGGATCGTAATGAAAAACTGTTTTTT. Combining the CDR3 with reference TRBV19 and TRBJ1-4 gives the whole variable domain DGGITQSPKYLFRKEGQNVTLSCEQNLNHDAMYWYRQDPGQGLRLIYYSQIVNDFQKGDIAEGYSVSREKKESFPLTVTSAQKNPTAFYLCASSIEDRNEKLFFGSGTQLSVL.

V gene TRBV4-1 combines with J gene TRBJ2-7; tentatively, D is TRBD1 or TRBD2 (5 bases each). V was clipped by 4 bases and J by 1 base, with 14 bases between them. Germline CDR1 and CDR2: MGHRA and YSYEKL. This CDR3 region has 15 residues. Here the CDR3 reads CASSLLGTDSYEQYF. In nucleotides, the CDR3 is TGCGCCAGCAGCCTTCTCGGGACCGATTCCTACGAGCAGTACTTC.

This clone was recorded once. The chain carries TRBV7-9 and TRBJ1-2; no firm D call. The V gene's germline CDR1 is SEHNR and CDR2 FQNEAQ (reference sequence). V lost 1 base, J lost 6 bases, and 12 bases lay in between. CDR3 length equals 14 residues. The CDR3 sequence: CASSLGAGVDGYTF. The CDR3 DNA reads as TGTGCCAGCAGCTTAGGGGCCGGGGTCGATGGCTACACCTTC.

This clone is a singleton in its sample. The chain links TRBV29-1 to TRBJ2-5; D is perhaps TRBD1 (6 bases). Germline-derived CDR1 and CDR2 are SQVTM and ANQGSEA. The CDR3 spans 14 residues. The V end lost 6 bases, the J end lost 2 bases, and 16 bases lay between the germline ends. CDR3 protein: CSVPSGTQQETQYF. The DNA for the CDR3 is TGCAGCGTCCCATCCGGGACACAACAAGAGACCCAGTACTTC.

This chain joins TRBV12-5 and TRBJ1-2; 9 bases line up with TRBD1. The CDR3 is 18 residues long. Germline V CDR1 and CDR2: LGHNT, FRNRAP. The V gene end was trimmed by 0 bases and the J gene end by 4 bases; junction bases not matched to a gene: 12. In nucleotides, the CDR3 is TGTGCTAGTGGTTTGGTACAGGGGGGGGGACAGGGAGTCTATGGCTACACCTTC. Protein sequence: CASGLVQGGGQGVYGYTF.

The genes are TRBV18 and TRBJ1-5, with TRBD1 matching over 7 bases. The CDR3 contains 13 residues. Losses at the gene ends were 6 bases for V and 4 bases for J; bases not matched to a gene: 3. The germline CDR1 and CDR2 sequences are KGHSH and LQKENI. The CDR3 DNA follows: TGTGCCAGCTCCCAGGGGGGAAATCAGCCCCAGCATTTT. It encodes CASSQGGNQPQHF.

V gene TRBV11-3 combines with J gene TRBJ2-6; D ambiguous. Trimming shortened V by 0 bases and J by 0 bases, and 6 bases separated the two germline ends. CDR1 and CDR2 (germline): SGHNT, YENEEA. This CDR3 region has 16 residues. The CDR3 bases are TGTGCCAGCAGCTTAGATCTATCCTCTGGGGCCAACGTCCTGACTTTC. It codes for CASSLDLSSGANVLTF.

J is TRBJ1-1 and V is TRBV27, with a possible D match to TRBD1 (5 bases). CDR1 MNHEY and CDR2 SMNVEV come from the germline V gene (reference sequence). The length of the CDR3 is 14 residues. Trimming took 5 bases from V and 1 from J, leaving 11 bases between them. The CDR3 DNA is TGTGCCAGCAGTGCCCTTAGGGGGAACACTGAAGCTTTCTTT. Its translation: CASSALRGNTEAFF.

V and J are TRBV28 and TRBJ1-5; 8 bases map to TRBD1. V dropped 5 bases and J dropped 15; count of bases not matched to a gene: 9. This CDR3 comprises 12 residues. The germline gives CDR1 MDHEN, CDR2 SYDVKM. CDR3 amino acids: CASSTRTGNRHF. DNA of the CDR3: TGTGCCAGCAGTACCAGGACAGGGAATCGGCATTTT.

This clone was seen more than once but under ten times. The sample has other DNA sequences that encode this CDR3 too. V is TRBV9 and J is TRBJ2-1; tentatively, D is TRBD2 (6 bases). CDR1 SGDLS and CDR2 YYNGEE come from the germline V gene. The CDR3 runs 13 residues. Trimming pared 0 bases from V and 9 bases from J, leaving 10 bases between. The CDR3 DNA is TGTGCCAGCAGCGTAGCGGGGGATGGTGAGCAGTTCTTC. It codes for CASSVAGDGEQFF.

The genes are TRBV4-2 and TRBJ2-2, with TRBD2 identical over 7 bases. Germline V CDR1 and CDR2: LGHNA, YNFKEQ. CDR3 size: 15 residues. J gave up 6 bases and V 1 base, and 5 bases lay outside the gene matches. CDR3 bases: TGTGCCAGCAGCCAAGGAGGACTAGTTTCCGGGGAGCTGTTTTTT. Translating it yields CASSQGGLVSGELFF.